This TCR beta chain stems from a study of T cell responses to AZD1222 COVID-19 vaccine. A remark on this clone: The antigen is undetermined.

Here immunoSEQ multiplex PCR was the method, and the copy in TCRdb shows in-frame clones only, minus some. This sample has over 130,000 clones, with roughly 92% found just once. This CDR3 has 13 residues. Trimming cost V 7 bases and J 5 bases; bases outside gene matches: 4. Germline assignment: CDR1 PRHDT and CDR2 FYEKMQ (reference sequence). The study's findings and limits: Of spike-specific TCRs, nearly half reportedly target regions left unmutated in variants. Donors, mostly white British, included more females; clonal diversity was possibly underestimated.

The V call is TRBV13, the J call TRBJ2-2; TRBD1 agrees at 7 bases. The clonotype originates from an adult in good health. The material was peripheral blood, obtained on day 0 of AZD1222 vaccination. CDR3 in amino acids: CASTPTGTGELFF. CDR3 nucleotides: TGTGCCAGCACCCCGACAGGGACCGGGGAGCTGTTTTTT.